The 19 T cell receptor beta chains in this list originate from one sample, sequenced in a study of blood T cell repertoires in COVID-19. Method: immunoSEQ multiplex PCR; TCRdb's copy keeps in-frame clones and lacks some. This table has approximately 160,000 clones, more than 75% appearing once. Material for sequencing was peripheral blood. These receptors all stem from a woman between 55 and 75 years old with COVID-19, enrolled during active disease.

This clone was seen repeatedly, ten times or more. The V gene is TRBV18, the J gene TRBJ1-6; TRBD1 is a possible D gene (6 bases). Germline CDR1 and CDR2: KGHSH and LQKENI. V was shortened by 5 bases and J by 10 bases, with 18 bases between the two germline ends. The CDR3 length is 15 residues. The CDR3 region has the DNA TGTGCCAGCTCATCGCGACAGGCAGATTACTCACCCCTCCACTTT. Translation: CASSSRQADYSPLHF.

The chain recombines TRBV7-9 with TRBJ1-1; the D is unclear. CDR1 is SEHNR and CDR2 is FQNEAQ in the germline V gene (reference sequence). The V and J ends lost 4 bases and 0 bases respectively, with 6 bases between them. There are 13 residues in the CDR3. For the CDR3, the DNA is TGTGCCAGCAGCTCCCAAATGAACACTGAAGCTTTCTTT. This encodes CASSSQMNTEAFF.

This chain connects TRBV9 to TRBJ1-3, with D unclear. In germline, CDR1 is SGDLS, CDR2 YYNGEE. Trimming left V 0 bases short and J 9 bases short, with 7 bases between. The CDR3 has 12 residues. The CDR3 is CASSVDLVTIYF. In nucleotides, the CDR3 is TGTGCCAGCAGCGTAGATCTTGTCACCATATATTTT.

V gene TRBV18 combines with J gene TRBJ2-3, with a tentative D call TRBD2 (5 bases). CDR3 length: 15 amino acids. V lost 0 bases to trimming and J lost 4 bases, with 11 bases between them. Looked up from germline, CDR1 is KGHSH and CDR2 is LQKENI. The CDR3 loop reads CASSPPTRGSDTQYF. In nucleotides, the CDR3 is TGTGCCAGCTCACCACCGACTCGGGGTTCAGATACGCAGTATTTT.

This clone was observed a few times. The gene calls are TRBV14 and TRBJ1-2; 7 bases fit TRBD1. This CDR3 spans 15 amino acids. With 3 bases clipped from V and 4 bases from J, the junction kept 8 bases outside the gene matches. Germline V gives CDR1 SGHDN, CDR2 FVKESK. For the CDR3, the DNA is TGTGCCAGCAGCCATTTGGGACAGACATTCTATGGCTACACCTTC. It yields the protein CASSHLGQTFYGYTF.

The chain links TRBV20-1 to TRBJ2-1; D unresolved. Between the trimmed V and J ends, which lost 5 bases and 5 bases, there was a span of 4 bases. The CDR3 runs 10 residues. In germline, CDR1 is DFQATT, CDR2 SNEGSKA (reference sequence). CDR3 in amino acids: CSALNNEQFF. CDR3 in DNA: TGCAGTGCTTTAAACAATGAGCAGTTCTTC.

This clone was picked up one time. The genes are TRBV5-1 and TRBJ2-7; 9 nucleotides agree with TRBD1. The CDR3 loop spans 14 amino acids. The ends lost 4 bases at V and 7 bases at J; junction bases unmatched: 9. CDR1 is SGHRS, CDR2 YFSETQ, per germline. Here the CDR3 reads CASSNRGLSGEQYF. The DNA for the CDR3 is TGCGCCAGCAGCAACAGGGGGCTGTCTGGGGAGCAGTACTTC.

The genes are TRBV27 and TRBJ1-1; 8 nucleotides line up with TRBD1. V shed 2 bases and J 9 bases; nucleotides not matched to a gene: 2. The V gene's germline CDR1 is MNHEY and CDR2 SMNVEV (reference sequence). This CDR3 spans 12 amino acids. Written as DNA, the CDR3 is TGTGCCAGCAGTTTAGGGACAGGACAAGCTTTCTTT. Translation: CASSLGTGQAFF.

The CDR3 sequence: CASSLGSSGNTIYF. CDR3 DNA sequence: TGTGCCAGCAGCTTGGGGAGCTCTGGAAACACCATATATTTT. The V and J genes are TRBV7-8 and TRBJ1-3; D is uncertain. Germline V gene lookup returns CDR1 SGHVS and CDR2 FQNEAQ. This CDR3 contains 14 residues. The germline V and J ends were trimmed by 3 bases and 0 bases, with 6 bases remaining between them. Complete variable domain (other parts from reference TRBV7-8 and TRBJ1-3): GAGVSQSPRYKVAKRGQDVALRCDPISGHVSLFWYQQALGQGPEFLTYFQNEAQLDKSGLPSDRFFAERPEGSVSTLKIQRTQQEDSAVYLCASSLGSSGNTIYFGEGSWLTVV.

This clone was detected once. The rearrangement links TRBV5-4 to TRBJ2-5; 7 bases match TRBD1. Germline CDR1 and CDR2: SGHNT and YYREEE (reference sequence). V gave up 7 bases and J gave up 0 bases; unmatched junction bases: 3. The CDR3 is 13 residues long. The CDR3 nucleotides are TGTGCCAGCTCACAGGGGTACCAAGAGACCCAGTACTTC. Protein: CASSQGYQETQYF. The full variable domain, its missing parts supplied by reference TRBV5-4 and TRBJ2-5, is ETGVTQSPTHLIKTRGQQVTLRCSSQSGHNTVSWYQQALGQGPQFIFQYYREEENGRGNFPPRFSGLQFPNYSSELNVNALELDDSALYLCASSQGYQETQYFGPGTRLLVL.

The V and J genes are TRBV10-3 and TRBJ2-3, with D perhaps TRBD2 (5 bases). V was pared by 0 bases and J by 5 bases, with 6 bases between. CDR3 size: 13 residues. Germline CDR1 ENHRY, CDR2 SYGVKD. As DNA, the CDR3 is TGTGCCATCAGTGAGTCTGGAGGAGATACGCAGTATTTT. The encoded protein is CAISESGGDTQYF.

This clone occurred once. J is TRBJ1-5 and V is TRBV19, with D maybe TRBD1 (5 bases). There are 14 residues in the CDR3. V dropped 5 bases and J dropped 6 bases, with 14 bases sitting between them. Per germline, CDR1 LNHDA and CDR2 SQIVND (reference sequence). CDR3 nucleotide sequence: TGTGCCAGTAGTCCAGGACGTCAGGGTCAGCCCCAGCATTTT. This codes for CASSPGRQGQPQHF.

This rearrangement joins TRBV3-1 (or the pseudogene TRBV3-2) to TRBJ1-2; 8 bases match TRBD1. This CDR3 is built from 14 residues. Trimming removed 1 base from V and 5 bases from J; junction bases left unmatched: 3. CDR1 and CDR2 from the germline V gene are LGHDT and YNNKEL (reference sequence). The CDR3 region has the DNA TGTGCCAGCAGCCAAGGCAGGGGGCAGTATGGCTACACCTTC. It codes for CASSQGRGQYGYTF.

This clone was seen a handful of times. The chain carries TRBV19 and TRBJ2-1; possibly TRBD2 for D (7 bases). The V end lost 6 bases, the J end lost 4 bases, and 13 bases lay between the germline ends. The germline V gene encodes CDR1 LNHDA and CDR2 SQIVND (reference sequence). The CDR3 totals 14 residues. CDR3 nucleotide sequence: TGTGCCAGTAGGAAGGGGGGGACTTACAATGAGCAGTTCTTC. Amino acid sequence: CASRKGGTYNEQFF. Based on the CDR3 plus reference TRBV19 and TRBJ2-1, the full variable domain is DGGITQSPKYLFRKEGQNVTLSCEQNLNHDAMYWYRQDPGQGLRLIYYSQIVNDFQKGDIAEGYSVSREKKESFPLTVTSAQKNPTAFYLCASRKGGTYNEQFFGPGTRLTVL.

V and J are TRBV12-3 or TRBV12-4 and TRBJ1-1, with 8 bases aligning to TRBD1. This CDR3 is built from 13 residues. The V gene end was trimmed by 5 bases and the J gene end by 7 bases; junction bases not matched to a gene: 6. In nucleotides, the CDR3 is TGTGCCAGCAGTCCGGACAGGGAAGGTGAAGCTTTCTTT. It codes for CASSPDREGEAFF.

In DNA, the CDR3 is TGTGCCACCAGCAGGGGAGGGCGTTTGAACACTGAAGCTTTCTTT. It codes for CATSRGGRLNTEAFF. The rearrangement links TRBV15 to TRBJ1-1; D remains ambiguous. V shed 3 bases and J shed 0 bases, with 11 bases lying between them. The CDR3 is made up of 15 amino acids. Germline CDR1 LNHNV, CDR2 YYDKDF (reference sequence). Based on the CDR3 plus reference TRBV15 and TRBJ1-1, the full variable domain is DAMVIQNPRYQVTQFGKPVTLSCSQTLNHNVMYWYQQKSSQAPKLLFHYYDKDFNNEADTPDNFQSRRPNTSFCFLDIRSPGLGDTAMYLCATSRGGRLNTEAFFGQGTRLTVV.

The genes are TRBV20-1 and TRBJ1-1, with 9 positions matching TRBD1. V trimming: 3 bases; J trimming: 0 bases; junction bases outside the gene matches: 8. CDR3 length: 16 residues. CDR1 is DFQATT and CDR2 is SNEGSKA in the germline V gene (reference sequence). CDR3 sequence: CSASKDRGFMNTEAFF. CDR3 DNA: TGCAGTGCTAGTAAGGACAGGGGCTTCATGAACACTGAAGCTTTCTTT.

This chain joins TRBV11-2 and TRBJ2-6; D is unclear. This CDR3 region has 18 residues. Germline CDR1 and CDR2: SGHAT and FQNNGV. V lost 5 bases to trimming and J lost 0 bases, with 17 bases between them. The CDR3 DNA follows: TGTGCCAGCAGCACTGAACAGTTAACAAGCTCTGGGGCCAACGTCCTGACTTTC. Translation gives CASSTEQLTSSGANVLTF.

The chain links TRBV9 to TRBJ2-1; 9 bases align to TRBD2. Trimming removed 4 bases from V and 9 bases from J; junction bases left unmatched: 8. CDR1 and CDR2 (germline): SGDLS, YYNGEE. The CDR3 has 14 amino acids. The CDR3 nucleotides read TGTGCCAGCAGCAAGATAGCGGGAGCTAGTGAGCAGTTCTTC. This encodes CASSKIAGASEQFF.